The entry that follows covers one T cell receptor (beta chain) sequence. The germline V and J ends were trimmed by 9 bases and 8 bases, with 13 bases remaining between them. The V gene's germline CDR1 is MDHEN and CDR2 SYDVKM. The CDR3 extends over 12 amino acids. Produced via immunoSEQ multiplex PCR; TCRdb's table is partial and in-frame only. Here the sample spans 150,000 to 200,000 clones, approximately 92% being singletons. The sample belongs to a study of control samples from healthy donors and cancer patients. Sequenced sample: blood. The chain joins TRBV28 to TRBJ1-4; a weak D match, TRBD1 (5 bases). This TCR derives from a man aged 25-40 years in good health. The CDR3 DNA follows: TGTGCCAGTGAAGGGGAGGGGGAAAAACTGTTTTTT. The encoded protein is CASEGEGEKLFF.